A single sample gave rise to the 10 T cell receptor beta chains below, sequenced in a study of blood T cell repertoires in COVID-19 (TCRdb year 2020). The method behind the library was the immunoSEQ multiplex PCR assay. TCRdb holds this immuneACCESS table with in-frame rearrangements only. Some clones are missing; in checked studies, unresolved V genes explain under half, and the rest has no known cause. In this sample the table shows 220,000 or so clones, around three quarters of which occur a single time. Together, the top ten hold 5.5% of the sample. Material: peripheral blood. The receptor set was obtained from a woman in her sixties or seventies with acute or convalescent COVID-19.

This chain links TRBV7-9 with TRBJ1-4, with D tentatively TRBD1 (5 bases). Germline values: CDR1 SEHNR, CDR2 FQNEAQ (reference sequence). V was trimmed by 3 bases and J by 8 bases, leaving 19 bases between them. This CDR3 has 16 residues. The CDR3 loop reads CASSLYGASMDEKLFF. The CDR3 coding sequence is TGTGCCAGCAGCTTGTATGGGGCTTCTATGGACGAAAAACTGTTTTTT.

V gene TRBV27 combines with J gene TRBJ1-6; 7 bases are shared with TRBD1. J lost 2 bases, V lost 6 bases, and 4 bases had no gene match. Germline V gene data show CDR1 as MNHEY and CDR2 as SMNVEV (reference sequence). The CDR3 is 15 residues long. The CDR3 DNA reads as TGTGCCAGCAGAGACAGGGCTGCCTATAATTCACCCCTCCACTTT. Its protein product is CASRDRAAYNSPLHF.

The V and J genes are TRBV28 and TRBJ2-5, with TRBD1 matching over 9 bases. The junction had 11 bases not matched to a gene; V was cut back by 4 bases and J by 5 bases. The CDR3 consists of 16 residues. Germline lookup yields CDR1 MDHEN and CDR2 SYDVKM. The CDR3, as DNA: TGTGCCAGCAGTTCCCTCTACAGGGGGCACGGGGAGACCCAGTACTTC. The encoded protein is CASSSLYRGHGETQYF. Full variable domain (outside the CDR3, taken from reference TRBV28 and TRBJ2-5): DVKVTQSSRYLVKRTGEKVFLECVQDMDHENMFWYRQDPGLGLRLIYFSYDVKMKEKGDIPEGYSVSREKKERFSLILESASTNQTSMYLCASSSLYRGHGETQYFGPGTRLLVL.

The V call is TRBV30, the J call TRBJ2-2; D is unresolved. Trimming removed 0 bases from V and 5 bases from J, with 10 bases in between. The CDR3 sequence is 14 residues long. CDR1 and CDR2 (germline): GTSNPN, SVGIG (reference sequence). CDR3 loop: CAWSVTRRTGELFF. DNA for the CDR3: TGTGCCTGGAGTGTAACCCGGCGGACCGGGGAGCTGTTTTTT.

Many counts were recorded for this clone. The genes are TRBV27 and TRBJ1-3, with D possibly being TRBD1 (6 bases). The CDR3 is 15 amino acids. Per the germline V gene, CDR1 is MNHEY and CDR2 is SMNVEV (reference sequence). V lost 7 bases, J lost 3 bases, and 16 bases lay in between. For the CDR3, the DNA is TGTGCCAGCAAGGAGGACAGCACTTATGGAAACACCATATATTTT. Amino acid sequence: CASKEDSTYGNTIYF.

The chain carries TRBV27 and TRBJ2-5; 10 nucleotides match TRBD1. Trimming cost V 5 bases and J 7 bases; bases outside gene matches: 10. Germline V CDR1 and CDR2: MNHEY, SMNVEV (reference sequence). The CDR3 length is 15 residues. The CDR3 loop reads CASSPRGQGDGTQYF. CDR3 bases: TGTGCCAGCAGTCCCCGAGGACAGGGGGACGGGACCCAGTACTTC.

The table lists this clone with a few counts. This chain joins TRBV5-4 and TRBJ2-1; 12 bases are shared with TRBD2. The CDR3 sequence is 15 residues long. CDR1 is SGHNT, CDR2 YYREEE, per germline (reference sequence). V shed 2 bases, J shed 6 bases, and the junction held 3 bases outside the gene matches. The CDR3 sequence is CASSFRLAGVNEQFF. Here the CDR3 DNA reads TGTGCCAGCAGCTTTCGACTAGCGGGAGTCAATGAGCAGTTCTTC.

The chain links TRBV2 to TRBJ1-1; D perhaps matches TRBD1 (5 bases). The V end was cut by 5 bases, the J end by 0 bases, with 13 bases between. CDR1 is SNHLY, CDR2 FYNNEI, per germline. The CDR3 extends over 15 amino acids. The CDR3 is CASSREGIMNTEAFF. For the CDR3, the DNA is TGTGCCAGCAGTAGGGAGGGGATCATGAACACTGAAGCTTTCTTT. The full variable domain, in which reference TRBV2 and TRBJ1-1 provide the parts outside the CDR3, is EPEVTQTPSHQVTQMGQEVILRCVPISNHLYFYWYRQILGQKVEFLVSFYNNEISEKSEIFDDQFSVERPDGSNFTLKIRSTKLEDSAMYFCASSREGIMNTEAFFGQGTRLTVV.

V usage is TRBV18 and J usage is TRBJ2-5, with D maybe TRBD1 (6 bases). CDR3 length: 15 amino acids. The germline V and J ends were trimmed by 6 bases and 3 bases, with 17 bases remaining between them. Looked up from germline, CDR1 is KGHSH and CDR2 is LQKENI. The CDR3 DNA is TGTGCCAGCTCCCGAGCCGTACAGGGCAAAGAGACCCAGTACTTC. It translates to CASSRAVQGKETQYF.

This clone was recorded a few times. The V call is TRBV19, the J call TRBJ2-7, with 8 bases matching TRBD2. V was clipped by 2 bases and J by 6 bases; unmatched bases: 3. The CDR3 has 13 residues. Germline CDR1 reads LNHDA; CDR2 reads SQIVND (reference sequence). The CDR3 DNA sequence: TGTGCCAGTAGTATACGGGAGGGCCGCGAGCAGTACTTC. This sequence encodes CASSIREGREQYF.